The rows below give T cell receptor beta chains drawn from one sample of a study of T cells in Graves' hyperthyroidism and ophthalmopathy. TCRdb ran MiXCR on the multiplex PCR reads and lists one entry per CDR3 protein. The profile shows fewer than 450,000 distinct CDR3 sequences, under 20% of them singletons. Sequenced material: blood. The receptor set was obtained from a man aged 18 to 30 with Graves' ophthalmopathy. CDR3s include the opening cysteine and the closing phenylalanine or tryptophan. A D gene is named only where the DNA matches it firmly. Only some rows state a clone size, as once, few, many or a class for expanded clones.

CDR3 protein: CARGAGSAEQYF; CDR3 DNA: TGTGCCAGAGGGGCGGGTTCGGCCGAGCAGTACTTC; V gene: TRBV2; clone size: many; D gene: .; J gene: TRBJ2-7
CDR3 protein: CASSPGVLAGTDTQYF; CDR3 DNA: TGTGCCAGCAGCCCCGGAGTGCTAGCGGGCACAGATACGCAGTATTTT; V gene: TRBV7-9; clone size: few; D gene: TRBD2; J gene: TRBJ2-3
CDR3 protein: CASSSGLAGGSGTDTQYF; CDR3 DNA: TGCGCCAGCAGCTCCGGGTTAGCGGGGGGGTCTGGCACAGATACGCAGTATTTT; V gene: TRBV5-1; clone size: many; D gene: TRBD2; J gene: TRBJ2-3
CDR3 protein: CASSAGGTDTQYF; CDR3 DNA: TGTGCCAGCAGCGCTGGGGGGACAGATACGCAGTATTTT; V gene: TRBV5-6; clone size: many; D gene: .; J gene: TRBJ2-3
CDR3 protein: CASSGGRLNTEAFF; CDR3 DNA: TGCGCCAGCAGCGGGGGGAGATTGAACACTGAAGCTTTCTTT; V gene: TRBV5-1; clone size: many; D gene: .; J gene: TRBJ1-1
CDR3 protein: CASSLGDGSNQPQHF; CDR3 DNA: TGTGCCAGCAGCTTAGGCGACGGTAGCAATCAGCCCCAGCATTTT; V gene: TRBV7-8; clone size: few; D gene: .; J gene: TRBJ1-5
CDR3 protein: CASSAGGLSSYEQYF; CDR3 DNA: TGTGCCAGCAGCGCGGGGGGGCTAAGCTCCTACGAGCAGTACTTC; V gene: TRBV9; clone size: .; D gene: TRBD2; J gene: TRBJ2-7
CDR3 protein: CASSLGDGRQPQHF; CDR3 DNA: TGTGCCAGCAGCTTGGGGGACGGGAGGCAGCCCCAGCATTTT; V gene: TRBV5-5; clone size: many; D gene: .; J gene: TRBJ1-5
CDR3 protein: CASRGLAGTRYEQFF; CDR3 DNA: TGTGCCAGCAGAGGACTAGCGGGGACCAGGTATGAGCAGTTCTTC; V gene: TRBV27; clone size: .; D gene: TRBD2; J gene: TRBJ2-1
CDR3 protein: CASSPGTLWAFF; CDR3 DNA: TGTGCCAGCAGCCCCGGGACCCTGTGGGCTTTCTTT; V gene: TRBV11-2; clone size: many; D gene: .; J gene: TRBJ1-1
CDR3 protein: CASSAGPLAGGVPEQYF; CDR3 DNA: TGTGCCAGCAGCGCGGGCCCTCTAGCGGGTGGGGTCCCCGAGCAGTACTTC; V gene: TRBV9; clone size: .; D gene: TRBD2; J gene: TRBJ2-7
CDR3 protein: CASSKAPNSGNTIYF; CDR3 DNA: TGTGCCAGCAGTAAGGCCCCAAATAGCGGAAACACCATATATTTT; V gene: TRBV2; clone size: many; D gene: .; J gene: TRBJ1-3
CDR3 protein: CASSRENIQETQYF; CDR3 DNA: TGCGCCAGCAGCCGCGAGAACATTCAAGAGACCCAGTACTTC; V gene: TRBV4-1; clone size: few; D gene: .; J gene: TRBJ2-5
CDR3 protein: CASRTTGGNTEAFF; CDR3 DNA: TGTGCCAGCAGGACGACCGGAGGGAACACTGAAGCTTTCTTT; V gene: TRBV12-3/TRBV12-4; clone size: many; D gene: .; J gene: TRBJ1-1
CDR3 protein: CASSLGTAKQETQYF; CDR3 DNA: TGTGCCAGCAGCTTAGGGACAGCGAAACAAGAGACCCAGTACTTC; V gene: TRBV11-3; clone size: many; D gene: .; J gene: TRBJ2-5
CDR3 protein: CASSRSQNIGQPQHF; CDR3 DNA: TGTGCCAGCAGCCGAAGTCAGAACATTGGTCAGCCCCAGCATTTT; V gene: TRBV7-8; clone size: many; D gene: .; J gene: TRBJ1-5
CDR3 protein: CATSREGGYGYTF; CDR3 DNA: TGTGCCACCAGCAGAGAAGGTGGATATGGCTACACCTTC; V gene: TRBV15; clone size: .; D gene: .; J gene: TRBJ1-2
CDR3 protein: CAISEFGATNEKLFF; CDR3 DNA: TGTGCCATCAGTGAGTTCGGGGCAACTAATGAAAAACTGTTTTTT; V gene: TRBV10-3; clone size: many; D gene: .; J gene: TRBJ1-4
CDR3 protein: CASSQDSPGDEQYF; CDR3 DNA: TGCGCCAGCAGCCAAGATTCGCCGGGGGACGAGCAGTACTTC; V gene: TRBV4-1; clone size: .; D gene: .; J gene: TRBJ2-7
CDR3 protein: CSVASGNPNTGELFF; CDR3 DNA: TGCAGCGTTGCATCGGGGAACCCGAACACCGGGGAGCTGTTTTTT; V gene: TRBV29-1; clone size: few; D gene: .; J gene: TRBJ2-2
CDR3 protein: CATSTGRVDRATPDSYEQYF; CDR3 DNA: TGTGCCACCAGCACCGGGAGGGTGGACAGGGCTACACCCGACTCCTACGAGCAGTACTTC; V gene: TRBV15; clone size: .; D gene: .; J gene: TRBJ2-7
CDR3 protein: CSARAYSNTEAFF; CDR3 DNA: TGCAGTGCTAGAGCTTACTCGAACACTGAAGCTTTCTTT; V gene: TRBV20-1; clone size: many; D gene: .; J gene: TRBJ1-1
CDR3 protein: CASSLGSTGTMEKLFF; CDR3 DNA: TGTGCCAGCAGCTTAGGCAGTACAGGGACTATGGAAAAACTGTTTTTT; V gene: TRBV13; clone size: .; D gene: .; J gene: TRBJ1-4
CDR3 protein: CSASLKVWGYEQFF; CDR3 DNA: TGCAGTGCTAGTCTGAAGGTTTGGGGGTATGAGCAGTTCTTC; V gene: TRBV20-1; clone size: many; D gene: .; J gene: TRBJ2-1
CDR3 protein: CASSPTSIVGGYTF; CDR3 DNA: TGTGCCAGCAGCCCCACATCAATAGTCGGTGGCTACACCTTC; V gene: TRBV28; clone size: many; D gene: .; J gene: TRBJ1-2
CDR3 protein: CASSLVQPGNTIYF; CDR3 DNA: TGTGCCAGCAGTTTGGTTCAACCTGGAAACACCATATATTTT; V gene: TRBV12-3/TRBV12-4; clone size: many; D gene: .; J gene: TRBJ1-3
CDR3 protein: CSARGRRAEAFF; CDR3 DNA: TGCAGTGCTAGGGGCCGAAGGGCTGAAGCTTTCTTT; V gene: TRBV20-1; clone size: many; D gene: .; J gene: TRBJ1-1
CDR3 protein: CASSLSQLDTDTQYF; CDR3 DNA: TGTGCCAGCAGTTTGTCCCAGCTTGACACAGATACGCAGTATTTT; V gene: TRBV12-3/TRBV12-4; clone size: many; D gene: .; J gene: TRBJ2-3
CDR3 protein: CASSVATGINQPQHF; CDR3 DNA: TGTGCCAGCAGCGTAGCTACCGGTATCAATCAGCCCCAGCATTTT; V gene: TRBV9; clone size: .; D gene: .; J gene: TRBJ1-5
CDR3 protein: CASSLALQVFSYEQYF; CDR3 DNA: TGTGCCAGCAGCTTAGCCCTGCAGGTTTTCTCCTACGAGCAGTACTTC; V gene: TRBV11-2; clone size: many; D gene: .; J gene: TRBJ2-7
CDR3 protein: CASSLRRSGLGLDTQYF; CDR3 DNA: TGTGCCAGCAGCTTAAGGAGAAGCGGGTTAGGGTTAGATACGCAGTATTTT; V gene: TRBV7-9; clone size: once; D gene: .; J gene: TRBJ2-3
CDR3 protein: CASSYNGDTEAFF; CDR3 DNA: TGTGCCAGCAGTTATAATGGAGACACTGAAGCTTTCTTT; V gene: TRBV6-5; clone size: .; D gene: .; J gene: TRBJ1-1
CDR3 protein: CASSFNYGGSYNEQFF; CDR3 DNA: TGTGCCAGCAGCTTTAACTATGGCGGAAGTTACAATGAGCAGTTCTTC; V gene: TRBV11-2; clone size: many; D gene: .; J gene: TRBJ2-1
CDR3 protein: CASSRGEVPGANVLTF; CDR3 DNA: TGTGCCAGCAGCAGGGGAGAGGTTCCTGGGGCCAACGTCCTGACTTTC; V gene: TRBV6-1; clone size: .; D gene: .; J gene: TRBJ2-6
CDR3 protein: CASSRDRNTEAFF; CDR3 DNA: TGTGCCAGCAGCCGGGACAGGAACACTGAAGCTTTCTTT; V gene: TRBV12-3/TRBV12-4; clone size: many; D gene: TRBD1; J gene: TRBJ1-1
CDR3 protein: CASSLLADTDTQYF; CDR3 DNA: TGTGCCAGCAGCCTTCTAGCGGACACAGATACGCAGTATTTT; V gene: TRBV12-3/TRBV12-4; clone size: many; D gene: TRBD2; J gene: TRBJ2-3
CDR3 protein: CASSLTVDLRGYGYTF; CDR3 DNA: TGTGCCAGCAGTTTAACAGTGGATCTAAGGGGCTATGGCTACACCTTC; V gene: TRBV28; clone size: many; D gene: .; J gene: TRBJ1-2
CDR3 protein: CASNPRGGMVPLHF; CDR3 DNA: TGTGCCAGCAACCCCCGGGGGGGGATGGTACCCCTCCACTTT; V gene: TRBV25-1; clone size: .; D gene: .; J gene: TRBJ1-6
CDR3 protein: CASSAQGTGDQPQHF; CDR3 DNA: TGTGCCAGCAGCGCTCAAGGGACAGGAGATCAGCCCCAGCATTTT; V gene: TRBV9; clone size: few; D gene: TRBD1; J gene: TRBJ1-5
CDR3 protein: CASSPGWGSETQYF; CDR3 DNA: TGTGCCAGCAGCCCCGGTTGGGGGTCAGAGACCCAGTACTTC; V gene: TRBV14; clone size: many; D gene: .; J gene: TRBJ2-5
CDR3 protein: CASSSHLRPEKGKNIQYF; CDR3 DNA: TGTGCCAGCAGCTCCCATTTAAGGCCCGAAAAGGGCAAAAACATTCAGTACTTC; V gene: TRBV7-2; clone size: many; D gene: .; J gene: TRBJ2-4
CDR3 protein: CASSQAGNTGELFF; CDR3 DNA: TGTGCCAGCAGCCAAGCGGGAAATACCGGGGAGCTGTTTTTT; V gene: TRBV3-1; clone size: many; D gene: .; J gene: TRBJ2-2
CDR3 protein: CATSDSLRTEAFF; CDR3 DNA: TGTGCCACCAGTGATTCACTGCGCACTGAAGCTTTCTTT; V gene: TRBV24-1; clone size: many; D gene: .; J gene: TRBJ1-1
CDR3 protein: CASSTGNGQPQHF; CDR3 DNA: TGTGCCAGCAGTACAGGGAACGGTCAGCCCCAGCATTTT; V gene: TRBV12-3/TRBV12-4; clone size: many; D gene: .; J gene: TRBJ1-5
CDR3 protein: CASSGGRDSREKLFF; CDR3 DNA: TGTGCCAGCAGCGGGGGCCGGGACAGTCGTGAAAAACTGTTTTTT; V gene: TRBV5-5; clone size: .; D gene: TRBD1; J gene: TRBJ1-4
CDR3 protein: CASSSPLGNEQFF; CDR3 DNA: TGTGCCAGCAGCTCACCACTGGGAAATGAGCAGTTCTTC; V gene: TRBV5-6; clone size: few; D gene: .; J gene: TRBJ2-1
CDR3 protein: CSANRGQGSNEQYF; CDR3 DNA: TGCAGTGCTAACAGAGGACAGGGGAGTAACGAGCAGTACTTC; V gene: TRBV20-1; clone size: many; D gene: TRBD1; J gene: TRBJ2-7
CDR3 protein: CATSSVPDPTDTQYF; CDR3 DNA: TGTGCCACCAGCAGCGTGCCAGACCCCACAGATACGCAGTATTTT; V gene: TRBV15; clone size: many; D gene: .; J gene: TRBJ2-3
CDR3 protein: CASSQGRGNTIYF; CDR3 DNA: TGTGCCAGCAGCCAAGGTCGTGGAAACACCATATATTTT; V gene: TRBV3-1; clone size: .; D gene: .; J gene: TRBJ1-3
CDR3 protein: CASKGTSENIQYF; CDR3 DNA: TGTGCCAGCAAAGGGACTAGCGAGAACATTCAGTACTTC; V gene: TRBV2; clone size: .; D gene: TRBD2; J gene: TRBJ2-4
CDR3 protein: CASSGEEATNEKLFF; CDR3 DNA: TGCGCCAGCAGTGGAGAGGAGGCAACTAATGAAAAACTGTTTTTT; V gene: TRBV10-2; clone size: .; D gene: .; J gene: TRBJ1-4
CDR3 protein: CAWSKTRQVNTEAFF; CDR3 DNA: TGTGCCTGGAGCAAAACGCGGCAGGTGAACACTGAAGCTTTCTTT; V gene: TRBV30; clone size: once; D gene: .; J gene: TRBJ1-1